A single sample gave rise to the 12 T cell receptor beta chains below, sequenced in a study of beta chain features in type 1 diabetes. Investigators reverse transcribed all isolated RNA, so they sequenced expressed TCRB transcripts. Measured with immunoSEQ multiplex PCR; TCRdb has only the in-frame clones, and not every one. Of under 500,000 clones detected, 25% to 35% appear once; the ten largest clones hold around 0.065%. The material sequenced was naive CD4+ T cells from blood. The origin of the receptors is a man aged 18 to 29 in good health.

This rearrangement joins TRBV2 to TRBJ2-4; D not certain. The germline gives CDR1 SNHLY, CDR2 FYNNEI. The V gene lost 5 bases and the J gene lost 2 bases, with 10 bases spanning the gap. This CDR3 region has 14 residues. CDR3 region: CASSTDISKNIQYF. DNA of the CDR3: TGTGCCAGCAGTACCGACATTTCCAAAAACATTCAGTACTTC.

This chain uses TRBV6-1 with TRBJ1-2; no definite D call. This CDR3 spans 13 amino acids. Trimming took 4 bases from V and 4 from J, leaving 10 bases between them. Germline V gene data show CDR1 as MNHNS and CDR2 as SASEGT. CDR3 protein: CASSVSGPYGYTF. CDR3 DNA: TGTGCCAGCAGTGTTTCCGGGCCCTATGGCTACACCTTC.

The chain is built from TRBV15 and TRBJ2-7; TRBD1 matches 8 bases. This CDR3 comprises 17 residues. V dropped 0 bases and J dropped 1; count of bases not matched to a gene: 8. The germline CDR1 and CDR2 sequences are LNHNV and YYDKDF (reference sequence). The CDR3 here is CATSRDTGGKRSYEQYF. The CDR3 DNA reads as TGTGCCACCAGCAGAGACACAGGGGGTAAGAGGTCCTACGAGCAGTACTTC.

The J gene is TRBJ2-1, the V gene TRBV6-6; tentatively, D is TRBD1 (5 bases). CDR1 and CDR2 (germline): MNHNY, SVGAGI (reference sequence). The length of the CDR3 is 13 residues. The ends were cut back, 7 bases at V and 4 bases at J, with 11 bases in the middle. The CDR3 loop is CASIHDSYNEQFF. Here the CDR3 DNA reads TGTGCCAGCATTCATGACAGTTACAATGAGCAGTTCTTC.

This chain links TRBV9 with TRBJ1-4; D not resolved. The V gene lost 1 base and the J gene lost 5 bases, with 9 bases spanning the gap. Looked up from germline, CDR1 is SGDLS and CDR2 is YYNGEE. The length of the CDR3 is 14 residues. The CDR3 DNA sequence: TGTGCCAGCAGCGTACCAGGAAACAATGAAAAACTGTTTTTT. Translating gives CASSVPGNNEKLFF.

This clone was counted a few times. This rearrangement joins TRBV7-2 to TRBJ2-3, with TRBD2 matching over 10 bases. The CDR3 is made up of 15 amino acids. Germline V gives CDR1 SGHTA, CDR2 FQGNSA. The ends lost 5 bases at V and 7 bases at J; junction bases unmatched: 9. CDR3 coding DNA: TGTGCCAGCAGCCCAGGGGCTAGCGGGAGAAATACGCAGTATTTT. Its translation is CASSPGASGRNTQYF.

In this sample, this clone turned up a few times. The chain carries TRBV4-2 and TRBJ2-5; TRBD2 agrees at 13 bases. V shed 0 bases, J shed 5 bases, and the junction held 12 bases outside the gene matches. This CDR3 spans 19 amino acids. Germline assignment: CDR1 LGHNA and CDR2 YNFKEQ. CDR3 residues: CASSQDGRGLAGVWETQYF. In nucleotides, the CDR3 is TGTGCCAGCAGCCAAGATGGTCGAGGACTAGCGGGAGTCTGGGAGACCCAGTACTTC.

The genes are TRBV5-4 and TRBJ2-1; 10 bases line up with TRBD1. Trimming cost V 0 bases and J 5 bases; bases outside gene matches: 5. The germline gives CDR1 SGHNT, CDR2 YYREEE (reference sequence). This CDR3 region has 16 residues. CDR3: CASSLDPGTGDNEQFF. Here the CDR3 DNA reads TGTGCCAGCAGCTTGGATCCCGGGACAGGGGACAATGAGCAGTTCTTC. Supplemented by reference TRBV5-4 and TRBJ2-1, the full variable domain reads ETGVTQSPTHLIKTRGQQVTLRCSSQSGHNTVSWYQQALGQGPQFIFQYYREEENGRGNFPPRFSGLQFPNYSSELNVNALELDDSALYLCASSLDPGTGDNEQFFGPGTRLTVL.

In its sample, this clone was seen a few times. V and J are TRBV7-9 and TRBJ1-1, with D maybe TRBD1 (6 bases). CDR1 is SEHNR, CDR2 FQNEAQ, per germline (reference sequence). Trimming shortened V by 1 base and J by 3 bases, and 12 bases separated the two germline ends. The CDR3 length is 15 residues. The DNA of the CDR3 is TGTGCCAGCAGCTTAGTGGCAGGGGCGGACACTGAAGCTTTCTTT. Translated, it gives CASSLVAGADTEAFF.

This chain uses TRBV15 with TRBJ2-5; 9 bases are a match to TRBD1. Germline lookup yields CDR1 LNHNV and CDR2 YYDKDF (reference sequence). V dropped 8 bases and J dropped 5; count of bases not matched to a gene: 9. The CDR3 length is 14 residues. CDR3: CATSRDRVSETQYF. CDR3 DNA sequence: TGTGCCACCTCGAGGGACAGGGTTTCGGAGACCCAGTACTTC.

This chain joins TRBV27 and TRBJ2-2; 7 bases map to TRBD1. Germline V gene sequence: CDR1 MNHEY, CDR2 SMNVEV (reference sequence). This CDR3 contains 16 residues. The J segment lost 2 bases and the V segment lost 0 bases, leaving 3 bases of the junction unmatched. CDR3 sequence (DNA): TGTGCCAGCAGTTTATCGGGGACAGTAAACACCGGGGAGCTGTTTTTT. The encoded protein is CASSLSGTVNTGELFF.

CDR3 in amino acids: CAWSSGTHYTGELFF. The CDR3 nucleotides are TGTGCCTGGAGTTCCGGGACCCATTACACCGGGGAGCTGTTTTTT. This chain connects TRBV30 to TRBJ2-2; D may match TRBD1 or TRBD2 (5 bases each). The CDR3 is made up of 15 amino acids. Germline CDR1 and CDR2: GTSNPN and SVGIG (reference sequence). Trimming took off 2 bases at V and 3 bases at J, with 13 bases between the two ends. Full variable domain (missing parts from reference TRBV30 and TRBJ2-2): SQTIHQWPATLVQPVGSPLSLECTVEGTSNPNLYWYRQAAGRGLQLLFYSVGIGQISSEVPQNLSASRPQDRQFILSSKKLLLSDSGFYLCAWSSGTHYTGELFFGEGSRLTVL.